This TCR beta chain was found in a study of blood T cells in healthy people across ages. Study-level findings and limits: PBMCs left unsorted prevented a conclusive naive versus antigen-experienced comparison.

Using a J-beta primer mix together with a sample-barcoded 5' primer, a second PCR was run for 7 to 11 cycles. From each sample, at least 2.5 million paired-end reads containing CDR3 were obtained. One entry per CDR3 protein, called by TCRdb with MiXCR from the 5' RACE reads. The sample contains over 1,500,000 distinct CDR3 sequences, roughly two fifths of which appear only once. This clonotype was counted at least ten times. The target antigen is unknown. The germline CDR1 and CDR2 sequences are SGDLS and YYNGEE. The CDR3 contains 15 residues. The V segment lost 5 bases and the J segment 7 bases; nucleotides outside the gene matches: 7.

This clonotype was sampled from a human donor in good health. The J gene is TRBJ2-1, the V gene TRBV9; 12 bases are shared with TRBD2. What was sequenced was blood. In DNA form, the CDR3 reads TGTGCCAGCAGGCCTAGCGGGGGGGAGGGAAATGAGCAGTTCTTC. Its protein product is CASRPSGGEGNEQFF. The variable domain in full, completed from reference TRBV9 and TRBJ2-1, reads DSGVTQTPKHLITATGQRVTLRCSPRSGDLSVYWYQQSLDQGLQFLIQYYNGEERAKGNILERFSAQQFPDLHSELNLSSLELGDSALYFCASRPSGGEGNEQFFGPGTRLTVL.